Listed here is a single T cell receptor (beta chain). The antigen remains unidentified. The data originate from a study of cytomegalovirus exposure and HLA in healthy donors. Study background: As released early, the data held 80 million to 90 million unique TCRs from HLA-typed donors.

Study outcomes and limitations: The authors enumerated over 150 TCR beta chains as linked to cytomegalovirus. It is likely that the observed cluster of highly shared sequence variants was a sequencing artifact. Common viral pathogens were later found to be apparently linked to several of the most significant clusters.

PCR used 60 Vbeta primers and 13 Jbeta primers. The assay was immunoSEQ multiplex PCR, and TCRdb's table has in-frame clones only and misses some. The data contain around 150,000 clones, roughly 80% of them singletons. V lost 2 bases and J lost 1; bases outside the gene matches: 5. The CDR3 consists of 15 residues. The germline CDR1 and CDR2 sequences are SGHTA and FQGNSA. The V call is TRBV7-2, the J call TRBJ2-7, with 7 bases lining up with TRBD1. This TCR came from a male donor in good health and CMV-seropositive. The specimen sequenced was PBMCs. This CDR3 is CASSLHKGASYEQYF. The CDR3 bases are TGTGCCAGCAGCTTACATAAGGGGGCGTCCTACGAGCAGTACTTC.